This T cell receptor (beta chain) was recorded in a study of blood T cell repertoires in COVID-19. Study-wide context: Acute and convalescent COVID-19 samples came from the United States, Italy and Spain.

Participants came from roughly 23 US areas, aged about 18 to 100 years. Authors' processing steps: The assay estimated nucleated cells by amplifying reference gene primers. TCRdb's table, derived via immunoSEQ multiplex PCR, lists solely in-frame clones and lacks some. The V and J calls and clone size were taken over from that table, and D and trimming were inferred from the DNA. Seen here are approximately 200,000 clones, roughly 85% observed once, and the top ten hold roughly 20%. From germline, CDR1 is SGHRS and CDR2 YFSETQ. The CDR3 is 15 residues long. With 0 bases clipped from V and 3 bases from J, the junction kept 6 bases outside the gene matches.

Sequencing was done on a sample of PBMCs or T cells enriched from blood (not recorded which). The chain recombines TRBV5-1 with TRBJ2-7, with 7 bases aligning to TRBD2. The receptor comes from a man aged 40-49 years who had recovered from COVID-19. The CDR3: CASSLEWGGLYEQYF. Here the CDR3 DNA reads TGCGCCAGCAGCTTGGAGTGGGGGGGACTCTACGAGCAGTACTTC.